These 30 T cell receptor beta chains share one sample of origin, sequenced in a study of blood T cells in healthy people across ages (dated by TCRdb to between 2015 and 2017). The receptor library was made with 5' RACE. Sequenced using an Illumina HiSeq 2500. A second PCR of about 7 to 12 cycles was run with a J-beta primer mix and a sample-barcoded 5' primer. The public sequencing data were trimmed at Q25 with fastp and processed into clonotypes with MiXCR by TCRdb, which kept only in-frame beta chains. Each CDR3 protein appears once, grouped with its most common genes and DNA. This sample gives some 1.1 million distinct CDR3 sequences in total; 35% to 40% of them show up just once. The leading ten clones occupy approximately 14% of the sample. The sequenced sample was blood. The source of these receptors is a man aged 18-30 years in good health.

V and J are TRBV7-6 and TRBJ1-4; D unresolved. V was cut by 4 bases and J by 0 bases, with 12 bases left in between. Germline-derived CDR1 and CDR2 are SGHVS and FNYEAQ. The CDR3 has 16 amino acids. The CDR3 DNA reads as TGTGCCAGCAGCTCCTCGTCAGGTGCAACTAATGAAAAACTGTTTTTT. It encodes CASSSSSGATNEKLFF. The full variable domain, in which reference TRBV7-6 and TRBJ1-4 provide the parts outside the CDR3, is GAGVSQSPRYKVTKRGQDVALRCDPISGHVSLYWYRQALGQGPEFLTYFNYEAQQDKSGLPNDRFSAERPEGSISTLTIQRTEQRDSAMYRCASSSSSGATNEKLFFGSGTQLSVL.

This clonotype has just one count. The genes are TRBV27 and TRBJ2-1, with 8 bases identical to TRBD1. With the DNA end fitting TRBJ2-7 better, the J assignment may be wrong. The CDR3 sequence is 16 residues long. In germline, CDR1 is MNHEY, CDR2 SMNVEV (reference sequence). CDR3 in amino acids: CASSLSRGQAYNEQYF. As DNA, the CDR3 is TGTGCCAGCAGTTTATCGCGGGGACAGGCCTACAATGAGCAGTACTTC.

This clonotype was picked up a small number of times. This chain uses TRBV7-2 with TRBJ2-1; a weak D match, TRBD2 (6 bases). Germline V gives CDR1 SGHTA, CDR2 FQGNSA. This CDR3 is built from 12 residues. V gave up 5 bases and J gave up 12 bases, with 14 bases separating them. The CDR3 spells CASSPQEGLQFF. The CDR3 nucleotides are TGTGCCAGCAGCCCCCAGGAGGGCTTGCAGTTCTTC.

This clonotype was detected only a few times. CDR3 coding DNA: TGCGCCAGCAGCCAGGCCGGGGACAGGAACAATGAAAAACTGTTTTTT. Its translation is CASSQAGDRNNEKLFF. This chain joins TRBV4-3 and TRBJ1-4; 8 bases agree with TRBD1. Germline V gives CDR1 LGHNA, CDR2 YSLEER. Trimming took 3 bases from V and 5 from J; bases not matched to a gene: 8. CDR3 length: 16 amino acids.

CDR3 in DNA: TGCGCCAGCAGCCAAGATGCCTCAACGAGGCATGGCTACACCTTC. Translating gives CASSQDASTRHGYTF. This sequence joins TRBV4-3 and TRBJ1-2; D remains unclear. Germline V gene sequence: CDR1 LGHNA, CDR2 YSLEER. The CDR3 has 15 residues. The V end lost 0 bases, the J end lost 6 bases, and 14 bases lay between the germline ends.

This chain joins TRBV3-1 and TRBJ2-3, with 9 nucleotides matching TRBD1. Germline V gives CDR1 LGHDT, CDR2 YNNKEL (reference sequence). The CDR3 totals 17 residues. J gave up 7 bases and V 1 base, and 12 bases lay outside the gene matches. The DNA of the CDR3 is TGTGCCAGCAGCCAAGTCCTGGGACAGGGACAGAGAAATACGCAGTATTTT. It is translated as CASSQVLGQGQRNTQYF.

This sequence joins TRBV10-3 and TRBJ1-1, with D uncertain. The CDR3 sequence is 14 residues long. From germline, CDR1 is ENHRY and CDR2 SYGVKD. V lost 6 bases, J lost 1 base, and 12 bases lay in between. The CDR3 is CAISAAAGNTEAFF. CDR3 DNA sequence: TGTGCCATCAGCGCCGCGGCAGGGAACACTGAAGCTTTCTTT.

This clonotype was recorded a few times. The chain recombines TRBV7-9 with TRBJ2-1; a weak D match, TRBD2 (6 bases). The CDR3 is 15 amino acids. With 2 bases removed from V and 6 bases from J, the gap between germline ends came to 14 bases. CDR1 is SEHNR and CDR2 is FQNEAQ in the germline V gene (reference sequence). The CDR3 here is CASSLFLGDFNEQFF. CDR3 DNA sequence: TGTGCCAGCAGCTTATTTCTCGGGGACTTCAATGAGCAGTTCTTC.

The sample holds a few counts of this clonotype. The chain recombines TRBV7-3 with TRBJ1-4, with a possible D match to TRBD1 (5 bases). The CDR3 has 15 amino acids. V was cut by 5 bases and J by 4 bases, with 14 bases left in between. The germline CDR1 and CDR2 sequences are SGHTA and FQGTGA. This chain's CDR3 is CASSPTGRINEKLFF. The CDR3 nucleotides read TGTGCCAGCAGCCCCACGGGACGGATTAATGAAAAACTGTTTTTT.

This clonotype has a handful of counts. J is TRBJ2-3 and V is TRBV4-2; D is undetermined. The CDR3 is made up of 14 amino acids. Germline V gene data show CDR1 as LGHNA and CDR2 as YNFKEQ. Between the trimmed V and J ends, which lost 3 bases and 5 bases, there was a span of 12 bases. CDR3 residues: CASSHRSVGDTQYF. CDR3 DNA: TGTGCCAGCAGCCATCGGAGCGTTGGAGATACGCAGTATTTT.

J is TRBJ2-7 and V is TRBV20-1; D remains unclear. Germline V gene lookup returns CDR1 DFQATT and CDR2 SNEGSKA (reference sequence). The V end lost 0 bases, the J end lost 9 bases, and 9 bases lay between the germline ends. The CDR3 is made up of 11 amino acids. CDR3 in amino acids: CSAREPSGQYF. CDR3 DNA: TGCAGTGCTAGAGAGCCTTCGGGGCAGTACTTC.

This chain connects TRBV25-1 to TRBJ1-2, with D perhaps matching TRBD1 (5 bases). Deletions cut 4 bases from V and 6 bases from J, with 21 bases between. This CDR3 has 16 amino acids. Germline V gene sequence: CDR1 MGHDK, CDR2 SYGVNS. CDR3 DNA: TGTGCCAGCAGTGTCGATTTGGGGGGAATGGAGAATGGCTACACCTTC. As protein: CASSVDLGGMENGYTF.

The V call is TRBV11-2, the J call TRBJ2-3; D possibly corresponds to TRBD2 (6 bases). Germline CDR1 is SGHAT and CDR2 is FQNNGV. Trimming shortened V by 5 bases and J by 5 bases, and 23 bases separated the two germline ends. The CDR3 has 17 residues. CDR3 nucleotides: TGTGCCAGCAGCCCCACCCCTCCGGGGGTCGGGAAAGATACGCAGTATTTT. Protein sequence: CASSPTPPGVGKDTQYF.

This chain joins TRBV20-1 and TRBJ1-2; D is undetermined. Trimming removed 6 bases at V and 3 bases at J, with 14 bases between. The CDR3 totals 13 residues. CDR1 is DFQATT, CDR2 SNEGSKA, per germline (reference sequence). CDR3 protein: CSARPSSYYGYTF. The CDR3 DNA sequence: TGCAGTGCCAGACCCAGCAGCTACTATGGCTACACCTTC.

J is TRBJ2-3 and V is TRBV20-1; the D is unclear. This CDR3 has 15 residues. Germline-derived CDR1 and CDR2 are DFQATT and SNEGSKA (reference sequence). V lost 0 bases and J 0 bases, leaving 10 bases between the germline ends. CDR3 residues: CSARDRPASTDTQYF. The CDR3 nucleotides read TGCAGTGCTAGAGATCGACCAGCTAGCACAGATACGCAGTATTTT.

This clonotype was counted many times. This sequence joins TRBV29-1 and TRBJ2-1; 7 nucleotides match TRBD1. The CDR3 is 15 residues long. V trimming: 1 base; J trimming: 4 bases; junction bases outside the gene matches: 7. The V gene's germline CDR1 is SQVTM and CDR2 ANQGSEA. The CDR3 DNA sequence: TGCAGCGTTGAAGGGCCCGACAGGGAGTACAATGAGCAGTTCTTC. Translated, it gives CSVEGPDREYNEQFF.

The chain employs TRBV2 and TRBJ2-1, with D hard to call. With 4 bases removed from V and 7 bases from J, the gap between germline ends came to 8 bases. CDR3 length: 12 amino acids. The germline gives CDR1 SNHLY, CDR2 FYNNEI. This CDR3 reads CASSGAENEQFF. In DNA form, the CDR3 reads TGTGCCAGCAGTGGGGCTGAGAATGAGCAGTTCTTC.

A few counts support this clonotype. This chain connects TRBV2 to TRBJ2-5, with D unclear. Trimming cost V 6 bases and J 11 bases, with 19 bases left between them. Germline-derived CDR1 and CDR2 are SNHLY and FYNNEI. This CDR3 region has 13 residues. DNA of the CDR3: TGTGCCAGCAGAGCCCCTGACAACAATGAGCAGTACTTC. Translation gives CASRAPDNNEQYF.

This clonotype was picked up many times. The rearrangement uses TRBV7-2 and TRBJ2-1; 12 nucleotides align to TRBD2. Germline values: CDR1 SGHTA, CDR2 FQGNSA. CDR3 length equals 17 residues. V lost 1 base, J lost 10 bases, and 11 bases stayed unmatched. CDR3 protein: CASSLDPSGGASGEQFF. The CDR3 bases are TGTGCCAGCAGCTTAGATCCTAGCGGGGGGGCAAGTGGAGAGCAGTTCTTC.

The V and J genes are TRBV27 and TRBJ2-7; the match to TRBD2 covers 8 bases. The J segment lost 3 bases and the V segment lost 5 bases, leaving 9 bases of the junction unmatched. CDR3 length equals 15 residues. Germline CDR1 reads MNHEY; CDR2 reads SMNVEV (reference sequence). Here the CDR3 DNA reads TGTGCCAGCAGTAAGGGACTAGTCAATTTCTACGAGCAGTACTTC. Amino acids: CASSKGLVNFYEQYF.

The chain uses TRBV4-2 and TRBJ1-5, with a possible D match to TRBD1 (5 bases). This CDR3 is built from 18 residues. V was trimmed by 0 bases and J by 2 bases, leaving 17 bases between them. CDR1 and CDR2 from the germline V gene are LGHNA and YNFKEQ. CDR3 nucleotides: TGTGCCAGCAGCCAAGATGTCGGCCGGAGGGGTGGCAATCAGCCCCAGCATTTT. It encodes CASSQDVGRRGGNQPQHF.

The gene calls are TRBV15 and TRBJ1-6; D is unresolved. Germline-derived CDR1 and CDR2 are LNHNV and YYDKDF (reference sequence). The CDR3 spans 16 residues. Trimming cost V 0 bases and J 7 bases, with 13 bases left between them. In nucleotides, the CDR3 is TGTGCCACCAGCAGAGATCAGGAGCTTGGGAATTCACCCCTCCACTTT. This codes for CATSRDQELGNSPLHF.

V is TRBV5-1 and J is TRBJ2-1; 8 nucleotides align to TRBD2. Per germline, CDR1 SGHRS and CDR2 YFSETQ. The V gene end was trimmed by 10 bases and the J gene end by 2 bases; junction bases not matched to a gene: 11. This CDR3 is built from 15 residues. CDR3 coding DNA: TGCGCCTCGAGGTGGGGCGGGGGGACCTACAATGAGCAGTTCTTC. It codes for CASRWGGGTYNEQFF.

The chain employs TRBV13 and TRBJ1-2, with 10 bases identical to TRBD1. The CDR3 has 15 residues. Trimming at V came to 4 bases and at J to 5 bases, leaving 7 bases not matched to a gene. Per the germline V gene, CDR1 is PRHDT and CDR2 is FYEKMQ (reference sequence). This CDR3 reads CASSSPGTGEYGYTF. CDR3 coding DNA: TGTGCCAGCAGCTCCCCCGGGACAGGGGAATATGGCTACACCTTC.

J is TRBJ1-5 and V is TRBV20-1, with TRBD1 matching over 7 bases. The germline V gene encodes CDR1 DFQATT and CDR2 SNEGSKA (reference sequence). After removal of 3 bases from V and 4 bases from J, the junction contained 9 bases not matched to a gene. There are 15 residues in the CDR3. The CDR3 sequence is CSARERGGLNQPQHF. In DNA, the CDR3 is TGCAGTGCTAGGGAGAGAGGGGGCTTAAATCAGCCCCAGCATTTT.

V and J are TRBV6-1 and TRBJ1-2; D unresolved. V gave up 8 bases and J gave up 3 bases, with 7 bases separating them. The length of the CDR3 is 11 residues. Germline CDR1 reads MNHNS; CDR2 reads SASEGT. The CDR3 DNA is TGTGCCAGCGCTATCTACTATGGCTACACCTTC. This encodes CASAIYYGYTF.

This sequence joins TRBV7-9 and TRBJ2-3, with a weak D call TRBD2 (5 bases). Trimming removed 3 bases at V and 0 bases at J, with 10 bases between. From germline, CDR1 is SEHNR and CDR2 FQNEAQ (reference sequence). The CDR3 has 15 residues. CDR3 nucleotides: TGTGCCAGCAGCTTGGTAGCGCTGAGCACAGATACGCAGTATTTT. As protein: CASSLVALSTDTQYF.

This clonotype was seen only once. V gene TRBV28 combines with J gene TRBJ1-5; no reliable D call. In germline, CDR1 is MDHEN, CDR2 SYDVKM. This CDR3 spans 13 amino acids. The V end was cut by 4 bases, the J end by 6 bases, with 10 bases between. CDR3 in DNA: TGTGCCAGCAGTTCTGAAGGTGGTCAGCCCCAGCATTTT. Translation: CASSSEGGQPQHF.

The J gene is TRBJ2-7, the V gene TRBV20-1; 7 positions agree with TRBD2. The CDR3 sequence is 17 residues long. J gave up 1 base and V 2 bases, and 14 bases lay outside the gene matches. Per the germline V gene, CDR1 is DFQATT and CDR2 is SNEGSKA (reference sequence). For the CDR3, the DNA is TGCAGTGCTAGAAACCTTCTGAGTGGCGGGGGTTCCTACGAGCAGTACTTC. Translation: CSARNLLSGGGSYEQYF.

The gene calls are TRBV2 and TRBJ2-2, with D possibly being TRBD1 or TRBD2 (5 bases each). V was cut by 6 bases and J by 7 bases, with 12 bases left in between. The CDR3 runs to 13 residues. Germline values: CDR1 SNHLY, CDR2 FYNNEI. Here the CDR3 reads CASRELGDGELFF. The CDR3 region has the DNA TGTGCCAGCAGGGAGTTGGGGGACGGGGAGCTGTTTTTT. The full variable domain, rest sourced from reference TRBV2 and TRBJ2-2, is EPEVTQTPSHQVTQMGQEVILRCVPISNHLYFYWYRQILGQKVEFLVSFYNNEISEKSEIFDDQFSVERPDGSNFTLKIRSTKLEDSAMYFCASRELGDGELFFGEGSRLTVL.